Reported below is one T cell receptor beta chain. Its antigen is unidentified. The data derive from a study of T cell responses to AZD1222 COVID-19 vaccine. Study outcomes and limitations: Recipients of AZD1222 seropositive at baseline numbered only 6 or 7. Donors were mostly white British, more females; clonal diversity possibly underestimated. At 160-218 and 743-854, vaccine-associated CD4 TCRs were dominant, and they spanned spike. No repertoire was sampled before or during the peak T cell response, only after it.

Profiling relied on immunoSEQ multiplex PCR, and the TCRdb table lists in-frame clones only, not all of them. The table has around 130,000 clones, roughly 93% seen once; the top ten hold roughly 0.9%. CDR1 MNHNY and CDR2 SVGAGI come from the germline V gene (reference sequence). The CDR3 runs to 15 residues. V was shortened by 2 bases and J by 3 bases, with 10 bases between the two germline ends. The gene calls are TRBV6-6 and TRBJ1-4; the D gene is possibly TRBD1 (6 bases). The sample here was peripheral blood, taken on day 0 of AZD1222 vaccination. The sequence derives from an adult in good health. The CDR3 is CASSYTGAANEKLFF. The CDR3 DNA follows: TGTGCCAGCAGTTACACGGGGGCGGCTAATGAAAAACTGTTTTTT.